This entry features one TCR beta chain sequence. The data were taken from a study of control samples from healthy donors and cancer patients. Using immunoSEQ multiplex PCR, the repertoire was profiled, and TCRdb retains in-frame clones only, with some absent. The sample contains around 82,000 clones, approximately 90% of which appear only once. In germline, CDR1 is LNHNV, CDR2 YYDKDF (reference sequence). The CDR3 covers 18 residues. The trim removed 6 bases at V and 5 bases at J, leaving 15 bases unmatched. The V gene is TRBV15, the J gene TRBJ2-2; 10 nucleotides match TRBD2. The TCR comes from a man aged 50-59 years in good health. Material for sequencing was blood. DNA for the CDR3: TGTGCCACCAGAGGATCGACTAGCGGGCCGGGGAGAACCGGGGAGCTGTTTTTT. This encodes CATRGSTSGPGRTGELFF.